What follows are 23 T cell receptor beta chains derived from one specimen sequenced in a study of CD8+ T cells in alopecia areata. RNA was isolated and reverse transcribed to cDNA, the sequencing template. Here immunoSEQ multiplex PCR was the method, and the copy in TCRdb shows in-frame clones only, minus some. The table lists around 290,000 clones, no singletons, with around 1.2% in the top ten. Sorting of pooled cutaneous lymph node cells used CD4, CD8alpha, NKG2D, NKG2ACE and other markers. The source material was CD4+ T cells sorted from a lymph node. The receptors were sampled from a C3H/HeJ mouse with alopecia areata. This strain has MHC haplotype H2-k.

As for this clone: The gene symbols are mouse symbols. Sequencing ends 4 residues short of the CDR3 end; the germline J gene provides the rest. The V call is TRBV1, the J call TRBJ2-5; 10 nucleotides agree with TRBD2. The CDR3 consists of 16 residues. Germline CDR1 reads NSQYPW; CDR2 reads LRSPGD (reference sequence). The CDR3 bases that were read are TGCACCTGCAGTGCTCCCCCGGGACTGGGGAAAGAC. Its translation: CTCSAPPGLGKD. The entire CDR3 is CTCSAPPGLGKDTQYF.

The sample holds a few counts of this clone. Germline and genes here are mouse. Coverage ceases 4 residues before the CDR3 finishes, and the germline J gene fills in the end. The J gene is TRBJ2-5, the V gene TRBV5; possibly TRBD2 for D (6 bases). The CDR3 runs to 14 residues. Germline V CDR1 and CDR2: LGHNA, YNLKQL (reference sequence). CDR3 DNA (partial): TGTGCCAGCAGCCCCCCGGGGGACTCGGAC. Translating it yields CASSPPGDSD. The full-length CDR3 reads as CASSPPGDSDTQYF.

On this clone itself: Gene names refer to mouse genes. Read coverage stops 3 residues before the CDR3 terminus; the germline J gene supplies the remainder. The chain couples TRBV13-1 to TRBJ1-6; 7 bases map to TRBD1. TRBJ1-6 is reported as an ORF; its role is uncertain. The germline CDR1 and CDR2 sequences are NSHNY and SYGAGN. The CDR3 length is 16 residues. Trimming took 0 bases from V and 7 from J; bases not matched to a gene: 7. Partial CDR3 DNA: TGTGCCAGCAGTGATGCAAAGCCAGGGGGGAATTCGCCC. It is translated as CASSDAKPGGNSP. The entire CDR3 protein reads CASSDAKPGGNSPLYF.

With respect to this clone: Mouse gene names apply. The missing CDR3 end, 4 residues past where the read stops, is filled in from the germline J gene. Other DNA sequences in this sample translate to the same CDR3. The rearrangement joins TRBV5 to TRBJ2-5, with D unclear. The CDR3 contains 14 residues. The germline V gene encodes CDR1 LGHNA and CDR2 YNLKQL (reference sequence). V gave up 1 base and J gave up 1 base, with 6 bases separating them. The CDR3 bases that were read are TGTGCCAGCAGCCAAGTTAGGGACCAAGAC. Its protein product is CASSQVRDQD. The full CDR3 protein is CASSQVRDQDTQYF.

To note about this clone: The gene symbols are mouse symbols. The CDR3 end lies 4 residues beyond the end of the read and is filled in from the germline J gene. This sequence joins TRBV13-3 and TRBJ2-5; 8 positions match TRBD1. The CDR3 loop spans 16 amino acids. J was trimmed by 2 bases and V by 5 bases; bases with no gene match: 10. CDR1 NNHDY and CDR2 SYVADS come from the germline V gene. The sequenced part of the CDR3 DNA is TGTGCCAGCAGCCTCACTCCGACAGGGGCCCAAGAC. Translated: CASSLTPTGAQD. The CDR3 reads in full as CASSLTPTGAQDTQYF.

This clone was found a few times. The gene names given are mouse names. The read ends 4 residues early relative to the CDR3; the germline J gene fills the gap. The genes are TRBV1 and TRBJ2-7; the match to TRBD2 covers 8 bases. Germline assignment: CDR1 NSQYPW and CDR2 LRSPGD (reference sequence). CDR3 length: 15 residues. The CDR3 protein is CTCSADGGGHYEQYF. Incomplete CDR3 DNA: TGCACCTGCAGTGCAGATGGGGGGGGGCATTAT.

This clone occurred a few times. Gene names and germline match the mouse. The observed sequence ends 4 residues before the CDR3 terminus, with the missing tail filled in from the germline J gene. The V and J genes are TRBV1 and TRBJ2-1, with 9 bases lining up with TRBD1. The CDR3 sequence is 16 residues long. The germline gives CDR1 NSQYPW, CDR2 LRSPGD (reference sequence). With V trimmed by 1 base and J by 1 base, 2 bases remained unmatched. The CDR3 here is CTCSAGDRANYAEQFF. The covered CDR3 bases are TGCACCTGCAGTGCAGGGGACAGGGCAAACTATGCT.

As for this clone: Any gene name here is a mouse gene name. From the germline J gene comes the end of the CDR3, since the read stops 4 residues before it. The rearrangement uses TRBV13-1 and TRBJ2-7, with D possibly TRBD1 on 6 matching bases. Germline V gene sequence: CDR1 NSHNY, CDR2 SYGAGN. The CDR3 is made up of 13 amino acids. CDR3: CASALRDKYEQYF. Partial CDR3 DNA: TGTGCCAGCGCGCTTCGGGACAAATAT.

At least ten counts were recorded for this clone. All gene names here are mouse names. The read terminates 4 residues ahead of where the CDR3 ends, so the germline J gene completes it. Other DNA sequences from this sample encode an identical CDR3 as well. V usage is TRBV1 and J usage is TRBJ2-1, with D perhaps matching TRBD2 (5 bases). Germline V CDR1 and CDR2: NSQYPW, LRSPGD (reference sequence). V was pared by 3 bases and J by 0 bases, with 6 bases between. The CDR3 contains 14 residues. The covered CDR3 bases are TGCACCTGCAGTGCTGGGGATAACTATGCT. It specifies CTCSAGDNYA. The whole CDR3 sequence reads CTCSAGDNYAEQFF.

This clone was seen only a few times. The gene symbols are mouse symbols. Partial CDR3 DNA: TGTGCCAGCAGCCAAGAGGGACAGACTAGTGCAGAA. Encoded protein: CASSQEGQTSAE. In full, the CDR3 reads CASSQEGQTSAETLYF. The rearrangement joins TRBV5 to TRBJ2-3, with 7 bases that match TRBD1. The sequence runs out 4 residues before the end of the CDR3; the remainder is reconstructed from the germline J gene. The CDR3 is made up of 16 amino acids. Germline CDR1 and CDR2: LGHNA and YNLKQL (reference sequence). V gave up 0 bases and J gave up 0 bases; unmatched junction bases: 3.

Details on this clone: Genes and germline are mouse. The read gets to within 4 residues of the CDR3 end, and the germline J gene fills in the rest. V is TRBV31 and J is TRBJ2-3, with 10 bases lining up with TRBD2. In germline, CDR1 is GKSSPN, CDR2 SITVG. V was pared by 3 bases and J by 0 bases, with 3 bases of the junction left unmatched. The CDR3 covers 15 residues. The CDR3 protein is CAWRGLGDSAETLYF. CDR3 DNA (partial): TGTGCCTGGAGAGGACTGGGGGACAGTGCAGAA.

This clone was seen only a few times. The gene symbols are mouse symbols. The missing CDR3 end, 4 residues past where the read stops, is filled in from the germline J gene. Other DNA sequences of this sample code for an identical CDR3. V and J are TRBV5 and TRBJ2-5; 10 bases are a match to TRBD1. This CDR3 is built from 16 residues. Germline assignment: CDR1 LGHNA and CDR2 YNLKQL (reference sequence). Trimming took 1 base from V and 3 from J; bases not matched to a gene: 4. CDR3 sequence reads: CASSQGTGGGQDTQYF. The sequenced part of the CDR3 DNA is TGTGCCAGCAGCCAAGGGACAGGGGGAGGACAAGAC.

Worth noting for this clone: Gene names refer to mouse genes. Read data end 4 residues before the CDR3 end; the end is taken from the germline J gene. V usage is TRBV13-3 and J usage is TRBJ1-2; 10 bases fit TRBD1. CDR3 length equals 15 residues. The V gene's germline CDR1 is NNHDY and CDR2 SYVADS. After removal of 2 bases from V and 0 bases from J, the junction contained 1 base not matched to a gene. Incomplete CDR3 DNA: TGTGCCAGCAGTGACGACAGGGGGCCAAACTCC. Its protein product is CASSDDRGPNS. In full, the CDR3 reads CASSDDRGPNSDYTF.

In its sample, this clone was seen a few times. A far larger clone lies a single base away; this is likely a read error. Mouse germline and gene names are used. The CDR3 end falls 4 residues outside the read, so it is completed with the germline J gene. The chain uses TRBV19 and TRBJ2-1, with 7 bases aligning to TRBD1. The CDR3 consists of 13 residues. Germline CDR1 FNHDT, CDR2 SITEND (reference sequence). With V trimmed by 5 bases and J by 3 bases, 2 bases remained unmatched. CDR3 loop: CASRGDSYAEQFF. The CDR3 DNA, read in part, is TGTGCCAGCAGAGGGGACAGCTATGCT. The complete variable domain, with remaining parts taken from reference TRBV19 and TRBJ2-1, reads GGIITQTPKFLIGQEGQKLTLKCQQNFNHDTMYWYRQDSGKGLRLIYYSITENDLQKGDLSEGYDASREKKSSFSLTVTSAQKNEMAVFLCASRGDSYAEQFFGPGTRLTVL.

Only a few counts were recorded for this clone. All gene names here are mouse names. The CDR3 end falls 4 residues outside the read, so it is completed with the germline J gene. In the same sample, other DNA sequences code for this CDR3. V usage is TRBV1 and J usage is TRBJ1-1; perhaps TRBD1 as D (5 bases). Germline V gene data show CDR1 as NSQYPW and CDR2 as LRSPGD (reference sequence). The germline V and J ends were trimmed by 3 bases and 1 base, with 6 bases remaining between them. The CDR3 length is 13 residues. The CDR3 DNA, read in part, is TGCACCTGCAGTGCGCAGGGGAACACA. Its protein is CTCSAQGNT. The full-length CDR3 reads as CTCSAQGNTEVFF.

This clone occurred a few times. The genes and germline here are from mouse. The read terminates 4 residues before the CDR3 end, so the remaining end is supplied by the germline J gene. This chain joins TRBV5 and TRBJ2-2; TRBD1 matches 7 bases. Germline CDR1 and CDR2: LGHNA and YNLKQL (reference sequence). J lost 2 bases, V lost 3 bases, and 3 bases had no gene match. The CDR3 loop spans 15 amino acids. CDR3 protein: CASSHTGENTGQLYF. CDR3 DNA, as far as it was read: TGTGCCAGCAGCCACACAGGGGAGAACACCGGG.

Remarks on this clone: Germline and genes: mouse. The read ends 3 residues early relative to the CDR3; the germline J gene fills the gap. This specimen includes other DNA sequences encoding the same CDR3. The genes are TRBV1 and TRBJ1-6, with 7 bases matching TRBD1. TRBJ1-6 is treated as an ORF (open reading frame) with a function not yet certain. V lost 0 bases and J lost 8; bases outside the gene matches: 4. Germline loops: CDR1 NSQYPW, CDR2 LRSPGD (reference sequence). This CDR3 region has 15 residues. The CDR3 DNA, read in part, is TGCACCTGCAGTGCAGAGACAGGGAGGGATTCGCCC. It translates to CTCSAETGRDSP. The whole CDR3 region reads CTCSAETGRDSPLYF.

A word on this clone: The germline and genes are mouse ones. The CDR3 loop is CASSQVPGLSSYEQYF. Incomplete CDR3 DNA: TGTGCCAGCAGCCAAGTCCCGGGACTTAGCTCCTAT. The gene calls are TRBV5 and TRBJ2-7, with D perhaps matching TRBD2 (6 bases). The read ends 4 residues early relative to the CDR3; the germline J gene fills the gap. Per the germline V gene, CDR1 is LGHNA and CDR2 is YNLKQL (reference sequence). V was shortened by 1 base and J by 0 bases, with 13 bases between the two germline ends. This CDR3 is built from 16 residues.

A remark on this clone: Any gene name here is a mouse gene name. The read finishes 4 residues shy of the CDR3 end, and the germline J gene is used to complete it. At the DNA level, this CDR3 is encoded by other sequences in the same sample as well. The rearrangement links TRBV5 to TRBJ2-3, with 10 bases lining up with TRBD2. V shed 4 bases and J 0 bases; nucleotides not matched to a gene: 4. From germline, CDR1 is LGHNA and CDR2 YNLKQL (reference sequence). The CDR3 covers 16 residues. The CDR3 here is CASSPRLGGSAETLYF. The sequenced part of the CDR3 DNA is TGTGCCAGCAGCCCAAGACTGGGGGGTAGTGCAGAA.

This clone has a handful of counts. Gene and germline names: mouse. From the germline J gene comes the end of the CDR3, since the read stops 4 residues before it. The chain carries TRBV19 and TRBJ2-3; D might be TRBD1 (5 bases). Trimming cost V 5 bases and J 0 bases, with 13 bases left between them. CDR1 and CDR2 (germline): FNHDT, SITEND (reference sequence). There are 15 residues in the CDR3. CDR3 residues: CASSPRQSSAETLYF. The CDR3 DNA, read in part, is TGTGCCAGCAGCCCTCGACAGTCTAGTGCAGAA.

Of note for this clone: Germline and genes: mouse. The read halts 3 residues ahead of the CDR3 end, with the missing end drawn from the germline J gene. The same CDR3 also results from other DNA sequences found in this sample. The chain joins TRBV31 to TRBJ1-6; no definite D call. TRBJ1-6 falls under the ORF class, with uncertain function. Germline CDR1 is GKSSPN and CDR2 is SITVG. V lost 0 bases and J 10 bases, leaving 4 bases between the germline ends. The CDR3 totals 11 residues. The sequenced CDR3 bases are TGTGCCTGGAGTCTTGGGTCGCCC. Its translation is CAWSLGSP. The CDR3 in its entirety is CAWSLGSPLYF.

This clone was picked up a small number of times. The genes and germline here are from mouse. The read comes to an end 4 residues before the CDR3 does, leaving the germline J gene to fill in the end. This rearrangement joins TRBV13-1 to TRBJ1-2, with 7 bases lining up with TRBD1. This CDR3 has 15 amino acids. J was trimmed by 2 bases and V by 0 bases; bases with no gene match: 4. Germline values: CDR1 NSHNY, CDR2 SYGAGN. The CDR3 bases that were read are TGTGCCAGCAGTGATGCTAAGGGGGCGAACTCC. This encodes CASSDAKGANS. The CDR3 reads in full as CASSDAKGANSDYTF.

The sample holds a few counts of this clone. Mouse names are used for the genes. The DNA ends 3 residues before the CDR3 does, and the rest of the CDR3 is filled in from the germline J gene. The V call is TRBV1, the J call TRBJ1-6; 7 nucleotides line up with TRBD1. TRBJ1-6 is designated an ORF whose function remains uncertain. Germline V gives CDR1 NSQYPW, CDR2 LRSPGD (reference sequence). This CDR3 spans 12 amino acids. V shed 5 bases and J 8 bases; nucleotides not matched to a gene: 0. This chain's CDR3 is CTCSTGDSPLYF. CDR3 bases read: TGCACCTGCAGTACAGGGGATTCGCCC.